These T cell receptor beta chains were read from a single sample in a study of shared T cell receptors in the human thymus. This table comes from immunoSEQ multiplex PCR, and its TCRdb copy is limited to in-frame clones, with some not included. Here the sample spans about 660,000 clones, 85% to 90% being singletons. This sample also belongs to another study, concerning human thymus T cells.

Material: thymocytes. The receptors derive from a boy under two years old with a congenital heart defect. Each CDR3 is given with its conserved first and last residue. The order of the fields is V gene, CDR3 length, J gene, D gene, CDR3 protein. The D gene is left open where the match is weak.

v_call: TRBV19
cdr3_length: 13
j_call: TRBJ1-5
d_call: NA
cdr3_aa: CASSSGRFQPQHF

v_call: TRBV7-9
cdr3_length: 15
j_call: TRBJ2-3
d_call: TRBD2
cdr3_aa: CASSSERDPPHTQYF

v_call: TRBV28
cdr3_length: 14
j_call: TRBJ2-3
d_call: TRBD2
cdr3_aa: CASSFLAAPDTQYF

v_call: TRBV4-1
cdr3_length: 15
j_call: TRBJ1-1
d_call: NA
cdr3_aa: CASSQKPHRDTEAFF

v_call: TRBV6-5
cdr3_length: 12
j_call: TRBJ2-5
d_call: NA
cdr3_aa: CASSYDGETQYF

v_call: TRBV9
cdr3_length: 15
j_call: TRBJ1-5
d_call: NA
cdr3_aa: CASSASGGSNQPQHF

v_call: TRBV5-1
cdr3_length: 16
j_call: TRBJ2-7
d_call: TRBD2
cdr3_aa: CASSLGASGDSYEQYF

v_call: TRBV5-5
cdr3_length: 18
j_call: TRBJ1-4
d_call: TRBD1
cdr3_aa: CASSLGQGPVATNEKLFF

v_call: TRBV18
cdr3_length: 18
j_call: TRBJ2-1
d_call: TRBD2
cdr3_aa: CASSPPRIAGSSYNEQFF

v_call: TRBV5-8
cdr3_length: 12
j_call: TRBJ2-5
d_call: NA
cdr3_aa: CASRYFEETQYF

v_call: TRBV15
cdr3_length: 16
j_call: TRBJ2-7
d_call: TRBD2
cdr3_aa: CATSSPAGTRTYEQYF

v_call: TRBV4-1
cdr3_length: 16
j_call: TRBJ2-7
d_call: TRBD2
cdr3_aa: CASSQIRTSEKYEQYF

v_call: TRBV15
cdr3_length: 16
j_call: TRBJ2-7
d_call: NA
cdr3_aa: CATSRPPGTKNYEQYF

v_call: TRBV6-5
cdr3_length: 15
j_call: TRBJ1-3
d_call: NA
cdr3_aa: CASSLSGTHGNTIYF

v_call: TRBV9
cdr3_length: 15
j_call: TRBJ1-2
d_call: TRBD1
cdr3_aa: CASSVEGTANYGYTF

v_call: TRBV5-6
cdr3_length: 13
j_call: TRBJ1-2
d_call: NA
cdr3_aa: CASSFGRNYGYTF

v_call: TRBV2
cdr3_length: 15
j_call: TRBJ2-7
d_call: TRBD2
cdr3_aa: CASSESRTSGYEQYF

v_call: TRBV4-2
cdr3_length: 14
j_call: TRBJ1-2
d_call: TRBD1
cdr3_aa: CASSQPTGENGYTF

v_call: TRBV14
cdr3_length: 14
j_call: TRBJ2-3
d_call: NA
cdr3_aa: CASPPGGRTDTQYF

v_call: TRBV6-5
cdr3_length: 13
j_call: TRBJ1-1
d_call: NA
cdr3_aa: CASTSGGGTEAFF

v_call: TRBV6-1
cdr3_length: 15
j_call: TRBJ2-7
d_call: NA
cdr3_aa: CASSEKSDSSYEQYF

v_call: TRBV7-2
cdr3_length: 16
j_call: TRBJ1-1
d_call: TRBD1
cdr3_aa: CASSLSLRTGPTEAFF

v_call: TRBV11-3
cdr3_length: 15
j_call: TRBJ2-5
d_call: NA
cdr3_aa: CASSSPWQGKETQYF

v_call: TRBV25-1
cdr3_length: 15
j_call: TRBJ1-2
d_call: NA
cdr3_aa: CASSGQYREGYGYTF

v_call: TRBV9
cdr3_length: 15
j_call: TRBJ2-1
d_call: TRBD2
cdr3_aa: CASSVAGGTDNEQFF

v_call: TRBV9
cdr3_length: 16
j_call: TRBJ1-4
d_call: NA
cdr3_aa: CASSEGGRGHNEKLFF

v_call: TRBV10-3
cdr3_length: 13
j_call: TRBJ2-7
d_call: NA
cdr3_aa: CAISEEGENEQYF

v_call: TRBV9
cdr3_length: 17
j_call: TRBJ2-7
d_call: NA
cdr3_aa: CASSPRTGALRGGEQYF

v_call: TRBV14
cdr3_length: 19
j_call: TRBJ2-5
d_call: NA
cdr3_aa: CASSQGYRALRTSQETQYF

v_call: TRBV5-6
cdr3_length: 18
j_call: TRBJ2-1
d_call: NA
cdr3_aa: CASSFPGLLTPVNNEQFF

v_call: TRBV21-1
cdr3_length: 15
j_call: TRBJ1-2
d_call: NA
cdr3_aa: CASSKEWRPNYGYTF

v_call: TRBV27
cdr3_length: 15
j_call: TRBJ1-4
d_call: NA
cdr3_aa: CASSFLGGTNEKLFF

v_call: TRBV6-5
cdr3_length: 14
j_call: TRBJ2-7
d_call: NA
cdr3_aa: CASSYFAGPYEQYF

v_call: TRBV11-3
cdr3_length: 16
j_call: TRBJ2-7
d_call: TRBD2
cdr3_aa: CATAHLAGGSSYEQYF

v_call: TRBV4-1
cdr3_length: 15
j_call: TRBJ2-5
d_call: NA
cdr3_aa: CASSQGGALVETQYF

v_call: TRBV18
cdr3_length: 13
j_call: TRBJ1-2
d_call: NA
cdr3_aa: CASSSKERSGYTF

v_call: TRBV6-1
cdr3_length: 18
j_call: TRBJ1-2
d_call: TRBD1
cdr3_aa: CASSVGQIGTGTNYGYTF

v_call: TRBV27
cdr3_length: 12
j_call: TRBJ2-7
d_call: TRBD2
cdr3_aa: CASRDYSYEQYF

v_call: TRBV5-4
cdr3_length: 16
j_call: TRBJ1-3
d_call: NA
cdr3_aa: CASSLYLGAGGNTIYF

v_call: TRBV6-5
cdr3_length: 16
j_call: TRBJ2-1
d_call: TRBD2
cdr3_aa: CASSYRTSGDYNEQFF

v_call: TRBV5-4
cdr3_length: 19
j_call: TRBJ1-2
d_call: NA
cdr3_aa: CASSPQPPLLQGFYYGYTF

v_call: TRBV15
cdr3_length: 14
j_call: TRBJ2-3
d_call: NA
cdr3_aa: CATSRAEGTDTQYF

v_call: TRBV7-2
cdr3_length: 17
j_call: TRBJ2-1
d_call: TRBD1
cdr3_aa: CASSSGTGGAHHNEQFF

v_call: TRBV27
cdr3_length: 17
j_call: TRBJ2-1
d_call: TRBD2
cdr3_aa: CASSPRLAGDPYNEQFF

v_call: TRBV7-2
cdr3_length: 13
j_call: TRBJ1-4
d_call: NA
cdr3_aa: CASSLGPNEKLFF

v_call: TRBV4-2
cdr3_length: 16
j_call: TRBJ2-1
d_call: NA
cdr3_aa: CASSVIRGKVLNEQFF

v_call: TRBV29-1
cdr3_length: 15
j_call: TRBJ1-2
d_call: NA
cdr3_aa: CSVQAGQLHNYGYTF

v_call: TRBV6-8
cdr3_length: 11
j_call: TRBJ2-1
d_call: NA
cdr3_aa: CASLPLEKRVF

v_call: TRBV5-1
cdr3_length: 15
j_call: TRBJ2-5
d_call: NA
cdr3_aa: CASSSTGTYQETQYF

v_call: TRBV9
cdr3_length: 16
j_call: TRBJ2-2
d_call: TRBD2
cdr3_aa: CASSGSGRGNTGELFF

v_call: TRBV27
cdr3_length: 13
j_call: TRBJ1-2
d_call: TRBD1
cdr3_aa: CASTSTGGYGYTF

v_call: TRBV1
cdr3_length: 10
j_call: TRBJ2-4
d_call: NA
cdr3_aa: CTRSRGGRYF

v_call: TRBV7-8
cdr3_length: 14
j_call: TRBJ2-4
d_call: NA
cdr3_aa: CASSLGQGGNIQYF

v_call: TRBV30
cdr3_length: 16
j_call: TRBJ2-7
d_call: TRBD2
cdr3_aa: CVGEVGLAGDGDEQYF

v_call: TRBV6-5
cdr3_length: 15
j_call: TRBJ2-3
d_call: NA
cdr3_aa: CASSSDYAPTDTQYF

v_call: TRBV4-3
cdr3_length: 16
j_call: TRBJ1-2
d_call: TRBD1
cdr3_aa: CASSQGPGTANYGYTF

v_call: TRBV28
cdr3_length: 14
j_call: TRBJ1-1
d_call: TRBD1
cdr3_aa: CASSSGQGGTEAFF

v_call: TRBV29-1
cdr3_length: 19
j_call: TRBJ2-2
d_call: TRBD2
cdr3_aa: CSVEKGGLRLAGGTGELFF

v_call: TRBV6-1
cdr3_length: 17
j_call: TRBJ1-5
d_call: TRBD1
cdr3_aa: CASSEVVGQGEDQPQHF